A single sample gave rise to the 3 T cell receptor beta chains below, sequenced in a study of response to subunit inactivated influenza vaccine. TCRdb re-called the RT-PCR reads with MiXCR, one entry per CDR3 protein. This sample has around 470,000 distinct CDR3 sequences; approximately 6.9% occur once, and the top ten carry about 12%. Sequencing was performed on PBMCs from blood, taken less than 30 months after vaccination. The receptors come from a man aged 50 to 75 who received an inactivated influenza vaccine.

This clonotype was observed many times. This chain links TRBV4-2 with TRBJ2-1; D remains unclear. This CDR3 has 14 residues. Trimming pared 1 base from V and 5 bases from J, leaving 9 bases between. From germline, CDR1 is LGHNA and CDR2 YNFKEQ. The CDR3 region is CASSQGKWNNEQFF. As DNA, the CDR3 is TGTGCCAGCAGCCAAGGGAAATGGAACAATGAGCAGTTCTTC.

This clonotype was seen ten or more times. The rearrangement uses TRBV5-1 and TRBJ2-2, with D unresolved. CDR3 size: 12 residues. Looked up from germline, CDR1 is SGHRS and CDR2 is YFSETQ. Trimming removed 7 bases from V and 5 bases from J, with 9 bases in between. CDR3 in DNA: TGCGCCAGCCCGAACGGAACCGGGGAGCTGTTTTTT. Its protein is CASPNGTGELFF.

The genes are TRBV10-3 and TRBJ2-1; 8 nucleotides match TRBD2. The CDR3 is 16 amino acids. V dropped 0 bases and J dropped 6; count of bases not matched to a gene: 7. Germline CDR1 reads ENHRY; CDR2 reads SYGVKD. The CDR3 DNA reads TGTGCCATCAGTGAGTCTCCCAGCGGGAGTTTCAATGAGCAGTTCTTC. It yields the protein CAISESPSGSFNEQFF.